The 4 T cell receptor beta chains below come from one sample, sequenced in a study of memory CD8 T cells in hepatitis C reinfection. The time point: peak reinfection, 3 to 8 weeks after reinfection detection. No in vitro expansion preceded TCR sequencing of the sorted cells. Assay used: immunoSEQ multiplex PCR; TCRdb lists only in-frame clones, some missing. The sample has around 45,000 clones; roughly 90% are singletons. Sequencing was done on a sample of naive CD8+ T cells sorted from blood. These receptors were obtained from a man aged 18 to 29 with hepatitis C virus infection.

This chain uses TRBV10-3 with TRBJ1-1, with TRBD1 as a possible D gene (5 bases). Trimming pared 6 bases from V and 1 base from J, leaving 21 bases between. Germline assignment: CDR1 ENHRY and CDR2 SYGVKD. The CDR3 runs 17 residues. The CDR3 bases are TGTGCCATCAGCAGAATAGACCGGGACTTCCAGAACACTGAAGCTTTCTTT. Protein: CAISRIDRDFQNTEAFF.

The chain carries TRBV30 and TRBJ2-3; 11 bases agree with TRBD2. V lost 3 bases to trimming and J lost 1 base; unmatched junction nucleotides: 3. This CDR3 region has 15 residues. CDR1 and CDR2 (germline): GTSNPN, SVGIG (reference sequence). DNA of the CDR3: TGTGCCTGGAGCCTGACTAGCGGGGGCACAGATACGCAGTATTTT. It specifies CAWSLTSGGTDTQYF.

This clone was detected only once. V is TRBV5-1 and J is TRBJ2-7, with D possibly TRBD2 on 5 matching bases. The V gene's germline CDR1 is SGHRS and CDR2 YFSETQ. V was pared by 2 bases and J by 2 bases, with 11 bases between. This CDR3 has 14 amino acids. The CDR3 coding sequence is TGCGCCAGCAGCTTAGGTACGGGGACCTACGAGCAGTACTTC. It yields the protein CASSLGTGTYEQYF. Full variable domain (outside the CDR3, taken from reference TRBV5-1 and TRBJ2-7): KAGVTQTPRYLIKTRGQQVTLSCSPISGHRSVSWYQQTPGQGLQFLFEYFSETQRNKGNFPGRFSGRQFSNSRSEMNVSTLELGDSALYLCASSLGTGTYEQYFGPGTRLTVT.

This clone was observed once. The chain has TRBV6-1 and TRBJ2-1, with 11 nucleotides matching TRBD2. Per germline, CDR1 MNHNS and CDR2 SASEGT. The junction had 7 bases not matched to a gene; V was cut back by 6 bases and J by 6 bases. This CDR3 region has 15 residues. CDR3 in amino acids: CASRYTSGSLNEQFF. The CDR3 coding sequence is TGTGCCAGCAGATACACTAGCGGGAGTCTCAATGAGCAGTTCTTC.